The clone carrying this T cell receptor beta chain appeared once. The sample comes from a study of blood T cell repertoires in COVID-19. This CDR3 has 15 amino acids. V dropped 4 bases and J dropped 3 bases, with 14 bases sitting between them. Germline loops: CDR1 SGHRS, CDR2 YFSETQ. Sequencing used immunoSEQ multiplex PCR; TCRdb keeps in-frame clones, though not all of them. The data show roughly 120,000 clones, about nine tenths seen once. The receptor comes from a man aged 50-59 years with active COVID-19. The sample consisted of peripheral blood. The V call is TRBV5-1, the J call TRBJ1-5; the D gene is possibly TRBD1 (6 bases). The CDR3 loop reads CASSLLGGINQPQHF. DNA for the CDR3: TGCGCCAGCAGCCTATTAGGGGGTATCAATCAGCCCCAGCATTTT.